The 2 T cell receptor beta chains given below trace back to one sample, sequenced in a study of blood T cell repertoires in COVID-19 (dated by TCRdb to about 2020). Receptors were amplified or captured by the immunoSEQ multiplex PCR assay. Imported from immuneACCESS, the table was reduced by TCRdb to in-frame sequences with V and J called. These copies leave out some clones; in studies compared against another copy, an unresolved V gene accounts for under half, and the cause of the remainder is not known. The sample table contains 250,000 to 300,000 clones; only one count was recorded for approximately 91% of them. 1.2% of the sample is in the top ten clones. Sequencing used PBMCs or T cells enriched from blood (not recorded which). These receptor sequences come from a human donor in a cohort exposed to, infected with or recovered from COVID-19 (not recorded which). The donor label of this sample is uncertain.

The chain uses TRBV7-2 and TRBJ2-1; 12 bases match TRBD2. Germline V CDR1 and CDR2: SGHTA, FQGNSA. The CDR3 covers 16 residues. Trimming at V came to 5 bases and at J to 8 bases, leaving 10 bases not matched to a gene. Written as DNA, the CDR3 is TGTGCCAGCAGCCCAAATACTAGCGGGGGGCGGGATGAGCAGTTCTTC. Its translation: CASSPNTSGGRDEQFF. Using reference TRBV7-2 and TRBJ2-1 for the parts outside the CDR3, the full variable domain is GAGVSQSPSNKVTEKGKDVELRCDPISGHTALYWYRQSLGQGLEFLIYFQGNSAPDKSGLPSDRFSAERTGGSVSTLTIQRTQQEDSAVYLCASSPNTSGGRDEQFFGPGTRLTVL.

The V gene is TRBV19, the J gene TRBJ2-7; TRBD1 matches 10 bases. After removal of 5 bases from V and 1 base from J, the junction contained 5 bases not matched to a gene. Germline V CDR1 and CDR2: LNHDA, SQIVND (reference sequence). This CDR3 is 15 amino acids long. The CDR3 sequence is CASSSGTGASYEQYF. DNA for the CDR3: TGTGCCAGTAGTTCGGGGACAGGGGCTTCCTACGAGCAGTACTTC.